This note documents a single TCR beta chain sequence. The antigen is not known. The sample belongs to a study of T cell responses to AZD1222 COVID-19 vaccine. Study findings and constraints: Spike as a whole was targeted by vaccine-associated CD4 TCRs, dominant at 160-218 and 743-854.

This table comes from immunoSEQ multiplex PCR, and its TCRdb copy is limited to in-frame clones, with some not included. The top ten hold about 3.5% of the sample, which has about 150,000 clones, 92% seen once. V lost 5 bases and J lost 4, with 12 bases in between. The CDR3 extends over 13 amino acids. Germline CDR1 reads GTSNPN; CDR2 reads SVGIG (reference sequence). The TCR originated in an adult who received the AZD1222 COVID-19 vaccine. The specimen was peripheral blood, collected 28 days after the second AZD1222 dose. J is TRBJ2-1 and V is TRBV30, with D perhaps matching TRBD1 or TRBD2 (5 bases each). The DNA of the CDR3 is TGTGCCTGGGCTGGGACGTATTACAATGAGCAGTTCTTC. Amino acids: CAWAGTYYNEQFF. Based on the CDR3 plus reference TRBV30 and TRBJ2-1, the full variable domain is SQTIHQWPATLVQPVGSPLSLECTVEGTSNPNLYWYRQAAGRGLQLLFYSVGIGQISSEVPQNLSASRPQDRQFILSSKKLLLSDSGFYLCAWAGTYYNEQFFGPGTRLTVL.